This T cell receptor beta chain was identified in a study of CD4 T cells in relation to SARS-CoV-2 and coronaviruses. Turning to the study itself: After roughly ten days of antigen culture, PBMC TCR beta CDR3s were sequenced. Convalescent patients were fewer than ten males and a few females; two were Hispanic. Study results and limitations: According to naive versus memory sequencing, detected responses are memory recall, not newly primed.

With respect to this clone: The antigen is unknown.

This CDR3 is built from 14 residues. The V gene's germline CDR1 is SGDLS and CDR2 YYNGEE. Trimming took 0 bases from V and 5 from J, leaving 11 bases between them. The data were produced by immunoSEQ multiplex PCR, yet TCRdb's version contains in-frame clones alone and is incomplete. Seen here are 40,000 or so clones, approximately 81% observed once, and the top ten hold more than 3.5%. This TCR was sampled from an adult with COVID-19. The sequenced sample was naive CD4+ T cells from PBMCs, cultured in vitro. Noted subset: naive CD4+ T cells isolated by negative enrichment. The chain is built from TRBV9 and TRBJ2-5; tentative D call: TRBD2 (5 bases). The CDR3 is CASSVGGTGETQYF. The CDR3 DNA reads TGTGCCAGCAGCGTAGGAGGCACGGGGGAGACCCAGTACTTC.